This T cell receptor (beta chain) originates from a study of blood T cells in healthy people across ages. Overall study findings and caveats: The recorded TCR beta diversity per million T cells decreased in a roughly linear manner with age. Both naive CD4+ cell counts and diversity were greater in long-lived donors than in aged donors.

The use of a sample-barcoded 5' primer and a J-beta primer mix characterized a second PCR of about 7 to 12 cycles. MiXCR, applied by TCRdb to the 5' RACE reads, yields one record per CDR3 protein. The profile shows 550,000 to 600,000 distinct CDR3 sequences, roughly a quarter of them singletons. V was pared by 4 bases and J by 6 bases, with 13 bases between. CDR3 length: 13 residues. CDR1 is SGHRS and CDR2 is YFSETQ in the germline V gene. Turning to this clonotype: Its antigen is still unknown.

This sequence originates from a woman aged 70 to 79 in good health. This chain joins TRBV5-1 and TRBJ1-2; D is perhaps TRBD1 (5 bases). The sequenced sample consisted of blood. CDR3 sequence reads: CASSATGTDGYTF. As DNA, the CDR3 is TGCGCCAGCAGCGCGACCGGGACGGATGGCTACACCTTC.